The 16 T cell receptor beta chains presented below share a single source sample, sequenced in a study of control samples from healthy donors and cancer patients. This table comes from immunoSEQ multiplex PCR, and its TCRdb copy is limited to in-frame clones, with some not included. The data contain about 53,000 clones, around 87% of them singletons. The sample was PBMCs. These receptors originate from a man in his 60s with head and neck cancer.

V is TRBV18 and J is TRBJ1-2, with a possible D match to TRBD1 (5 bases). The CDR3 loop spans 14 amino acids. The V and J ends lost 3 bases and 4 bases respectively, with 12 bases between them. CDR1 is KGHSH and CDR2 is LQKENI in the germline V gene. The CDR3 region is CASSPGRGGYGYTF. Written as DNA, the CDR3 is TGTGCCAGCTCACCGGGACGAGGCGGCTATGGCTACACCTTC. Together with reference TRBV18 and TRBJ1-2, the CDR3 gives the full variable domain: NAGVMQNPRHLVRRRGQEARLRCSPMKGHSHVYWYRQLPEEGLKFMVYLQKENIIDESGMPKERFSAEFPKEGPSILRIQQVVRGDSAAYFCASSPGRGGYGYTFGSGTRLTVV.

The sample holds a few counts of this clone. The chain couples TRBV2 to TRBJ2-2, with 7 bases matching TRBD2. CDR3 size: 15 residues. The germline V gene has CDR1 SNHLY and CDR2 FYNNEI. V lost 4 bases, J lost 0 bases, and 2 bases stayed unmatched. The DNA for the CDR3 is TGTGCCAGCAGTGGTGGGGGGGCGAACACCGGGGAGCTGTTTTTT. It translates to CASSGGGANTGELFF.

The genes are TRBV28 and TRBJ1-4; D gene uncertain. CDR1 and CDR2 from the germline V gene are MDHEN and SYDVKM. The CDR3 spans 17 residues. Trimming took 1 base from V and 4 from J, leaving 16 bases between them. CDR3 DNA: TGTGCCAGCAGTTTATTTGTTCCGCTTTTGGGTAATGAAAAACTGTTTTTT. This encodes CASSLFVPLLGNEKLFF.

V and J are TRBV27 and TRBJ1-5; D uncertain. Deletions cut 3 bases from V and 4 bases from J, with 7 bases between. Germline values: CDR1 MNHEY, CDR2 SMNVEV (reference sequence). This CDR3 has 13 residues. The CDR3 DNA reads TGTGCCAGCAGTTTTGGGTATAATCAGCCCCAGCATTTT. Translating it yields CASSFGYNQPQHF.

This clone was detected once. J is TRBJ2-1 and V is TRBV5-1, with 12 bases lining up with TRBD2. CDR3 length equals 16 residues. The ends lost 0 bases at V and 7 bases at J; junction bases unmatched: 5. Germline V gives CDR1 SGHRS, CDR2 YFSETQ. The DNA of the CDR3 is TGCGCCAGCAGCTTGGTACTAGCGGGGGGCCAGAATGAGCAGTTCTTC. Translation gives CASSLVLAGGQNEQFF.

V gene TRBV28 combines with J gene TRBJ1-5, with D possibly TRBD1 on 6 matching bases. V gave up 7 bases and J gave up 2 bases, with 12 bases separating them. This CDR3 has 14 amino acids. Germline values: CDR1 MDHEN, CDR2 SYDVKM. As DNA, the CDR3 is TGTGCCAGCACTCTGAGGACAGGCAATCAGCCCCAGCATTTT. Translation: CASTLRTGNQPQHF.

This chain uses TRBV28 with TRBJ1-5; TRBD1 is a possible D gene (5 bases). The V gene's germline CDR1 is MDHEN and CDR2 SYDVKM. CDR3 length: 14 residues. V gave up 7 bases and J gave up 3 bases, with 13 bases separating them. The CDR3 here is CASNTQGYNQPQHF. DNA of the CDR3: TGTGCCAGCAATACCCAGGGATACAATCAGCCCCAGCATTTT.

On this clone itself: This same CDR3 is encoded by further DNA sequences in the sample. This chain links TRBV4-1 with TRBJ1-5; D gene uncertain. Germline assignment: CDR1 MGHRA and CDR2 YSYEKL. V was trimmed by 0 bases and J by 5 bases, leaving 14 bases between them. CDR3 length: 16 residues. The CDR3 nucleotides are TGCGCCAGCAGCCAAGATCTGATACGCCTTGATCAGCCCCAGCATTTT. Amino acid sequence: CASSQDLIRLDQPQHF.

The J gene is TRBJ1-5, the V gene TRBV7-2; D unresolved. In germline, CDR1 is SGHTA, CDR2 FQGNSA. The CDR3 spans 13 residues. The ends were cut back, 5 bases at V and 4 bases at J, with 9 bases in the middle. The CDR3: CASSRYQNQPQHF. The CDR3 region has the DNA TGTGCCAGCAGCCGATACCAGAATCAGCCCCAGCATTTT.

The chain recombines TRBV20-1 with TRBJ2-5; D may be TRBD2 (6 bases). Germline values: CDR1 DFQATT, CDR2 SNEGSKA (reference sequence). Trimming stripped 5 bases from V and 5 bases from J, with 9 bases between. This CDR3 is 11 amino acids long. The CDR3 spells CSADSGETQYF. Here the CDR3 DNA reads TGCAGTGCTGACAGCGGGGAGACCCAGTACTTC.

This clone turned up a few times. V is TRBV18 and J is TRBJ1-2; D is undetermined. The germline V and J ends were trimmed by 3 bases and 5 bases, with 10 bases remaining between them. Germline V gene sequence: CDR1 KGHSH, CDR2 LQKENI. The CDR3 spans 13 residues. The CDR3 DNA is TGTGCCAGCTCACCCACCAATTTATATGGCTACACCTTC. The encoded protein is CASSPTNLYGYTF. The whole variable domain, filled in from reference TRBV18 and TRBJ1-2, reads NAGVMQNPRHLVRRRGQEARLRCSPMKGHSHVYWYRQLPEEGLKFMVYLQKENIIDESGMPKERFSAEFPKEGPSILRIQQVVRGDSAAYFCASSPTNLYGYTFGSGTRLTVV.

The gene calls are TRBV6-5 and TRBJ1-6; D is perhaps TRBD1 (5 bases). The CDR3 spans 14 residues. Trimming stripped 5 bases from V and 9 bases from J, with 14 bases between. Per the germline V gene, CDR1 is MNHEY and CDR2 is SVGAGI. This CDR3 reads CASSLRVLSSPLHF. CDR3 nucleotide sequence: TGTGCCAGCAGTCTCAGGGTGTTGAGTTCACCCCTCCACTTT.

The V gene is TRBV18, the J gene TRBJ2-2; no definite D call. This CDR3 has 14 amino acids. V shed 3 bases and J shed 0 bases, with 5 bases lying between them. Germline V lookup: CDR1 KGHSH, CDR2 LQKENI. The DNA for the CDR3 is TGTGCCAGCTCACCTCTCCCGAACACCGGGGAGCTGTTTTTT. Encoded protein: CASSPLPNTGELFF.

CDR3 sequence: CASSLEASGGASTDTQYF. The DNA for the CDR3 is TGTGCCAGCAGCTTAGAGGCTAGCGGGGGGGCTAGCACAGATACGCAGTATTTT. The chain has TRBV7-2 and TRBJ2-3, with 12 bases matching TRBD2. Germline CDR1 and CDR2: SGHTA and FQGNSA. The trim removed 1 base at V and 0 bases at J, leaving 5 bases unmatched. The CDR3 covers 18 residues.

The chain recombines TRBV2 with TRBJ1-4; a weak D match, TRBD1 (6 bases). V was pared by 5 bases and J by 7 bases, with 14 bases between. This CDR3 has 14 residues. CDR1 is SNHLY, CDR2 FYNNEI, per germline. For the CDR3, the DNA is TGTGCCAGCAGTACAGGGTTCATTGCTGAAAAACTGTTTTTT. This translates into CASSTGFIAEKLFF.

The genes are TRBV30 and TRBJ2-7, with D perhaps being TRBD1 or TRBD2 (5 bases each). Germline-derived CDR1 and CDR2 are GTSNPN and SVGIG (reference sequence). V shed 2 bases and J shed 2 bases, with 13 bases lying between them. This CDR3 is built from 14 residues. The CDR3, as DNA: TGTGCCTGGAGTTCGGAGGACATCGCCTACGAGCAGTACTTC. Translation: CAWSSEDIAYEQYF.